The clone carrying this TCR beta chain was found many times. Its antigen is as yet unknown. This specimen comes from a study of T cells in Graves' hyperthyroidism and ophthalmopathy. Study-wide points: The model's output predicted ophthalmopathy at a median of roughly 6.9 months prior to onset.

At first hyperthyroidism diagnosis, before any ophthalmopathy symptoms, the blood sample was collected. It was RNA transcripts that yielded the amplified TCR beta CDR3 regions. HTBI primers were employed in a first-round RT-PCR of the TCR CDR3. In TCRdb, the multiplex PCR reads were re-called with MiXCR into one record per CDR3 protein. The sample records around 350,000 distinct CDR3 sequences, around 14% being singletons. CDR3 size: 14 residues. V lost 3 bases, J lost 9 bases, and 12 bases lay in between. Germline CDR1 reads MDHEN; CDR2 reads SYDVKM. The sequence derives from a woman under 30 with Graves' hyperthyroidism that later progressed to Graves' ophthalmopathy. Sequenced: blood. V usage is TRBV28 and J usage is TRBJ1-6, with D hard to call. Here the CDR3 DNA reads TGTGCCAGCAGTTTCGGGCTGCGGGGTTCACCCCTCCACTTT. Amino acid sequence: CASSFGLRGSPLHF.